This T cell receptor (beta chain) came from a study of metastatic and nonmetastatic thyroid tumors (dated by TCRdb to 2020 to 2021). General notes on the study: For patients with malignant and with benign thyroid disease, the researchers compared repertoires between peripheral blood samples and tumor or nodule tissue samples.

Results the study describes overall, beyond this receptor: In both blood and tumor samples, TCR beta diversity was reported to be significantly higher in malignant tumors than in benign nodules.

Library preparation was by PCR. TCRdb shows the sequencer as Illumina HiSeq 4000. The TCR beta-chain CDR3 region of each patient was profiled by high-throughput sequencing. From the authors' description of their analysis: CDR3 differences across clinicopathological groups were used to build a classifier for discriminating distant-metastatic papillary thyroid cancer patients. Repertoire diversity was assessed with the Shannon index, and tumor-blood repertoire similarity with the Morisita-Horn index. Clones were called with MiXCR by TCRdb after fastp trimmed the public reads at Q25, and only in-frame beta chains were retained. TCRdb's processing, not the authors', yielded these V and J calls. For this sample there are tens of thousands of clones; 22% appear just once. The ten largest clonotypes hold over 3% of the sample. This clone occurred many times. Its recognized antigen is unknown. No base-level quality is on record; no much larger clone is a single base apart.

None of the patients had been given any treatment before thyroid surgery. Using T-cell receptor beta sequencing, the researchers looked back retrospectively at clinical samples from patients, gathered between about 2011 and 2019. The CDR3 measures 16 amino acids from cysteine to phenylalanine. Of all the DNA, just the CDR3 is kept, 48 bases in frame from base 1. V is pruned by 1 base and J by 2 bases, leaving 5 bases of the junction without a gene match. CDR1 and CDR2 were assigned from the germline V gene (reference sequence) as LGHDT and YNNKEL. The chain is made from TRBV3-1 and TRBJ2-3; the central 8 bases match TRBD2. The sequence was collected from a male donor with papillary thyroid cancer or a benign thyroid nodule (not recorded which). Some clones in this sample may be carry-over from other donors' samples. Specimen: blood. Read as DNA, the sequence is TGTGCCAGCAGCCAAGCCCTAGCGGGCACCACAGATACGCAGTATTTT. It encodes CASSQALAGTTDTQYF.